Below are 10 T cell receptor beta chains sequenced from a single sample in a study of spatial heterogeneity in lung cancer. MiXCR, applied by TCRdb to the 5' RACE reads, yields one record per CDR3 protein. The sample records 25,000 or so distinct CDR3 sequences, 4% to 6% being singletons. The time point was: sample taken at primary tumor resection. Whole RNA, which was extracted from tumor, nontumor lung tissue or frozen PBMC, was sequenced without any cell sorting. This sample comprised PBMCs, obtained at surgery. The receptors derive from a male donor with early-stage non-small cell lung cancer.

There are many counts of this clonotype. The chain has TRBV5-1 and TRBJ2-5; 9 bases line up with TRBD2. V lost 2 bases and J lost 5; bases outside the gene matches: 7. The CDR3 consists of 15 residues. The germline gives CDR1 SGHRS, CDR2 YFSETQ. CDR3 in DNA: TGCGCCAGCAGCTTTCAAAGCGGGGGGCAGGAGACCCAGTACTTC. Protein product: CASSFQSGGQETQYF.

This clonotype was detected ten times or more. The chain employs TRBV18 and TRBJ2-4; D is perhaps TRBD2 (5 bases). Per the germline V gene, CDR1 is KGHSH and CDR2 is LQKENI. This CDR3 contains 18 residues. V gave up 0 bases and J gave up 3 bases, with 18 bases separating them. The DNA of the CDR3 is TGTGCCAGCTCACCACCGTCTGCAGGACCGGCGGGCAAAAACATTCAGTACTTC. This gives the protein CASSPPSAGPAGKNIQYF. Combining the CDR3 with reference TRBV18 and TRBJ2-4 gives the whole variable domain NAGVMQNPRHLVRRRGQEARLRCSPMKGHSHVYWYRQLPEEGLKFMVYLQKENIIDESGMPKERFSAEFPKEGPSILRIQQVVRGDSAAYFCASSPPSAGPAGKNIQYFGAGTRLSVL.

The J gene is TRBJ2-4, the V gene TRBV7-4, with D perhaps assigned TRBD1 or TRBD2 (5 bases each). The V end lost 2 bases, the J end lost 12 bases, and 20 bases lay between the germline ends. Germline CDR1 SGHVT, CDR2 SQSDAQ. The CDR3 has 15 amino acids. The CDR3 here is CASSLSGTEKFGQYF. The CDR3 DNA sequence: TGTGCCAGCAGCTTATCCGGGACGGAGAAATTCGGTCAGTACTTC. The full variable domain, completed using reference TRBV7-4 and TRBJ2-4, is GAGVSQSPRYKVAKRGRDVALRCDSISGHVTLYWYRQTLGQGSEVLTYSQSDAQRDKSGRPSGRFSAERPERSVSTLKIQRTEQGDSAVYLCASSLSGTEKFGQYFGAGTRLSVL.

The chain combines TRBV18 with TRBJ2-3; D remains ambiguous. The germline V gene encodes CDR1 KGHSH and CDR2 LQKENI. The CDR3 has 12 residues. V lost 3 bases and J lost 5, with 6 bases in between. In DNA, the CDR3 is TGTGCCAGCTCACCTAAGCAAGATACGCAGTATTTT. Translated, it gives CASSPKQDTQYF.

This clonotype appeared many times. V and J are TRBV5-4 and TRBJ2-2; TRBD2 matches 9 bases. With V trimmed by 5 bases and J by 7 bases, 15 bases remained unmatched. CDR1 and CDR2 from the germline V gene are SGHNT and YYREEE (reference sequence). CDR3 size: 17 residues. DNA of the CDR3: TGTGCCAGCAGGACTAGCGGAGGCCCTAACGTCCACGGGGAGCTGTTTTTT. It encodes CASRTSGGPNVHGELFF.

This clonotype has at least ten counts. This chain connects TRBV6-2 or TRBV6-3 to TRBJ1-3; D is perhaps TRBD1 (5 bases). Trimming removed 5 bases at V and 0 bases at J, with 17 bases between. CDR1 is MNHEY and CDR2 is SVGEGT in the germline V gene. CDR3 length: 17 amino acids. The CDR3 sequence is CASSPPRGRPSGNTIYF. CDR3 nucleotide sequence: TGTGCCAGCAGTCCACCCCGGGGACGGCCCTCTGGAAACACCATATATTTT.

This clonotype came up many times. V gene TRBV7-2 combines with J gene TRBJ2-7; tentatively, D is TRBD1 (6 bases). The V end lost 1 base, the J end lost 1 base, and 11 bases lay between the germline ends. The CDR3 has 15 amino acids. The germline V gene has CDR1 SGHTA and CDR2 FQGNSA. The CDR3 loop is CASSLEAGASYEQYF. Written as DNA, the CDR3 is TGTGCCAGCAGCTTAGAAGCAGGGGCGTCCTACGAGCAGTACTTC.

This clonotype came up many times. This chain joins TRBV6-2 or TRBV6-3 and TRBJ2-3, with D maybe TRBD2 (5 bases). Trimming took off 6 bases at V and 6 bases at J, with 13 bases between the two ends. Germline V CDR1 and CDR2: MNHEY, SVGEGT. The CDR3 totals 13 residues. The CDR3 sequence is CASSRPSGDTQYF. Written as DNA, the CDR3 is TGTGCCAGCAGCCGTCCCAGCGGCGATACGCAGTATTTT.

This clonotype came up many times. V usage is TRBV10-3 and J usage is TRBJ1-1; D perhaps matches TRBD1 (6 bases). The V and J ends lost 7 bases and 2 bases respectively, with 11 bases between them. The CDR3 is 13 amino acids. The germline CDR1 and CDR2 sequences are ENHRY and SYGVKD. For the CDR3, the DNA is TGTGCCATCACTAAGGACAGAAACACTGAAGCTTTCTTT. This codes for CAITKDRNTEAFF.

This clonotype came up many times. CDR3 sequence reads: CASSIGKAYQETQYF. The CDR3 nucleotides read TGTGCCAGTAGTATAGGGAAGGCGTACCAAGAGACCCAGTACTTC. The chain recombines TRBV19 with TRBJ2-5; no firm D call. The CDR3 is 15 residues long. The ends were cut back, 1 base at V and 0 bases at J, with 9 bases in the middle. Germline V lookup: CDR1 LNHDA, CDR2 SQIVND (reference sequence).